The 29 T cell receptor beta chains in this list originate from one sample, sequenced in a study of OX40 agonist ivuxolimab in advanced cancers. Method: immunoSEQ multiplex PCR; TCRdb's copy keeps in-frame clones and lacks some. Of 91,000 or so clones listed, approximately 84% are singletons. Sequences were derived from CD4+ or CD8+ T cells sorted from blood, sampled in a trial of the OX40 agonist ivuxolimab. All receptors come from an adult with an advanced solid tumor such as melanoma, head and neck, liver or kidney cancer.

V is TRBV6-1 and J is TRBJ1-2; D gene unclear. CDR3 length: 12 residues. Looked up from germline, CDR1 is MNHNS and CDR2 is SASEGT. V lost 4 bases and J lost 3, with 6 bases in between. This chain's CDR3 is CASSVRDYGYTF. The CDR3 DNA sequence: TGTGCCAGCAGTGTACGGGACTATGGCTACACCTTC.

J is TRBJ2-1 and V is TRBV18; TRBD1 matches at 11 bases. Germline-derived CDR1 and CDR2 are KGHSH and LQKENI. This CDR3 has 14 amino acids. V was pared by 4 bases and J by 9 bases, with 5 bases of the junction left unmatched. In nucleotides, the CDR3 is TGTGCCAGCTCACAGGGACAGGGGGTAGGTGAGCAGTTCTTC. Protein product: CASSQGQGVGEQFF.

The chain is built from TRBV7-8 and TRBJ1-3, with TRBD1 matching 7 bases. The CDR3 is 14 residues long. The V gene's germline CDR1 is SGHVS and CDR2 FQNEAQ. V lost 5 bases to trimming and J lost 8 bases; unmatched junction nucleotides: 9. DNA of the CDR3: TGTGCCAGCAGCCCACAGGGGATTAGGGACACCATATATTTT. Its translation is CASSPQGIRDTIYF.

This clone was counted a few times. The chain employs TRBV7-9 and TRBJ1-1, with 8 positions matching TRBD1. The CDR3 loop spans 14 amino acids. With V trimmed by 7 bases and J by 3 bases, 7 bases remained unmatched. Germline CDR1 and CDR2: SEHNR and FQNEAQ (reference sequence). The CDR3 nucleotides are TGTGCCAGCAATATAGGACAGGGTGACACTGAAGCTTTCTTT. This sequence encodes CASNIGQGDTEAFF.

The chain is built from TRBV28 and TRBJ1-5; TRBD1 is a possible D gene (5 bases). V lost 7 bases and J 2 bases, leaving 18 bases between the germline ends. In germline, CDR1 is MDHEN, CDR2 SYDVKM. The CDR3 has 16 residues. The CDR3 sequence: CASNKGWGVGNQPQHF. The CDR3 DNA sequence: TGTGCCAGCAATAAAGGTTGGGGGGTGGGCAATCAGCCCCAGCATTTT. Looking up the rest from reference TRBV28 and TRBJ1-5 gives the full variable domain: DVKVTQSSRYLVKRTGEKVFLECVQDMDHENMFWYRQDPGLGLRLIYFSYDVKMKEKGDIPEGYSVSREKKERFSLILESASTNQTSMYLCASNKGWGVGNQPQHFGDGTRLSIL.

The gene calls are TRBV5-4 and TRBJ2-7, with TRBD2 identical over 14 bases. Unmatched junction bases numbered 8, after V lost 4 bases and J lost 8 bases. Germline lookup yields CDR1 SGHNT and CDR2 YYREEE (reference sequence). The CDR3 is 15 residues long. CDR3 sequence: CASSGGTSGSGKQYF. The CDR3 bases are TGTGCCAGCAGCGGCGGGACTAGCGGGAGTGGTAAGCAGTACTTC.

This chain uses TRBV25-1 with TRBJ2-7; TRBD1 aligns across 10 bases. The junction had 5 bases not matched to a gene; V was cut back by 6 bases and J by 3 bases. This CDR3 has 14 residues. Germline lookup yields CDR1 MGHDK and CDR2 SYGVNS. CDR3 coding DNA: TGTGCCAGCAGAATCCGGGACAGGGGCTACGAGCAGTACTTC. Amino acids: CASRIRDRGYEQYF.

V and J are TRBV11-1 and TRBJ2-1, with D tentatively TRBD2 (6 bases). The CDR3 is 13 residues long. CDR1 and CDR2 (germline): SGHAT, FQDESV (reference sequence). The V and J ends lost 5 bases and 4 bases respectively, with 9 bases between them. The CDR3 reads CASSISGYNEQFF. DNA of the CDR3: TGTGCCAGCAGCATTAGCGGATACAATGAGCAGTTCTTC.

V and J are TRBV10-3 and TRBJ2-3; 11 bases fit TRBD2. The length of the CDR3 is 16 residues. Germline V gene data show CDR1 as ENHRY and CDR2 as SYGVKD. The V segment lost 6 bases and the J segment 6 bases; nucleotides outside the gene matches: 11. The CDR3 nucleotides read TGTGCCATCAGCCCGGGACTAGCGGCGAGCGGTGATACGCAGTATTTT. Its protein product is CAISPGLAASGDTQYF.

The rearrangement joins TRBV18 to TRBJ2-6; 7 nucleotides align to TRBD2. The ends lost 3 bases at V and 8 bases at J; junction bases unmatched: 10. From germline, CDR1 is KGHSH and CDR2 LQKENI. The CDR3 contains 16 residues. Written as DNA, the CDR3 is TGTGCCAGCTCACCTCAGGTAGGGGAGGGCTCCAACGTCCTGACTTTC. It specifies CASSPQVGEGSNVLTF.

CDR3 bases: TGTGCCAGCAGTGCGTCGGGTGGTTCTGGGGCCAACGTCCTGACTTTC. It yields the protein CASSASGGSGANVLTF. The V and J genes are TRBV27 and TRBJ2-6, with no clear D. V shed 5 bases and J shed 1 base, with 12 bases lying between them. Germline V lookup: CDR1 MNHEY, CDR2 SMNVEV (reference sequence). This CDR3 has 16 residues.

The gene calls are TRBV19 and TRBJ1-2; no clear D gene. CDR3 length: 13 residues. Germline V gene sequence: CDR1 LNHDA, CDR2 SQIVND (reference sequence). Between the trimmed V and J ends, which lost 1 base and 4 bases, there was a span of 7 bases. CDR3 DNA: TGTGCCAGTAGTATAGGGGGTGCCTATGGCTACACCTTC. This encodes CASSIGGAYGYTF.

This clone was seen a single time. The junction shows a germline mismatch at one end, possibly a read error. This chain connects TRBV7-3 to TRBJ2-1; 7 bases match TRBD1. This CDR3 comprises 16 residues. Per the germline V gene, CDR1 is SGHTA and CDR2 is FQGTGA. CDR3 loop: CASRLNPGGNNNEQFF. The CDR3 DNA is TGTGCCAGCAGATTAAATCCAGGGGGTAACAACAATGAGCAGTTCTTC. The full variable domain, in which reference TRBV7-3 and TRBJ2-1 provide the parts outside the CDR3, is GAGVSQTPSNKVTEKGKYVELRCDPISGHTALYWYRQSLGQGPEFLIYFQGTGAADDSGLPNDRFFAVRPEGSVSTLKIQRTERGDSAVYLCASRLNPGGNNNEQFFGPGTRLTVL.

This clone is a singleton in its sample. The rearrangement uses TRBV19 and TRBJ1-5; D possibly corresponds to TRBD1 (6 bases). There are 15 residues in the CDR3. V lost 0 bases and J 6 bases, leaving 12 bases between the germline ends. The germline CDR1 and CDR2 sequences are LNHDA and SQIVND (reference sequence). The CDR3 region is CASSIEQGRRQPQHF. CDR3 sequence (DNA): TGTGCCAGTAGTATAGAACAGGGACGGCGTCAGCCCCAGCATTTT.

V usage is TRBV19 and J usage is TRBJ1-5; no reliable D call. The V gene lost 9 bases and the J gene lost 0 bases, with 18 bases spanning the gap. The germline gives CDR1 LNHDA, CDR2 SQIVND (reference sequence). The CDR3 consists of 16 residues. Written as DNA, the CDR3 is TGTGCCAGCGCGCGGGGTACTTCATATAGCAATCAGCCCCAGCATTTT. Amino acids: CASARGTSYSNQPQHF.

The CDR3 is CASSKGGGVHKTQYF. DNA of the CDR3: TGTGCCAGCAGCAAAGGGGGAGGGGTCCATAAGACCCAGTACTTC. This sequence joins TRBV21-1 and TRBJ2-5; the table names TRBD2, a call not compared with the DNA. TRBV21-1 is recorded as a pseudogene. This CDR3 has 15 amino acids.

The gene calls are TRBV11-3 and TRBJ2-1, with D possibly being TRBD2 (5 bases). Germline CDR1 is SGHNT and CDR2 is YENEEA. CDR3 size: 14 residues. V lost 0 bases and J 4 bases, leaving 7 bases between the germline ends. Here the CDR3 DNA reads TGTGCCAGCAGCTTAGAAGAGGGTTACAATGAGCAGTTCTTC. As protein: CASSLEEGYNEQFF.

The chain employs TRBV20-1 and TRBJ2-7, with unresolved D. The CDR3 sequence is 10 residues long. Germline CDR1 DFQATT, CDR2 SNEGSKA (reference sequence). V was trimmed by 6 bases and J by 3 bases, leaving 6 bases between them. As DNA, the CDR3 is TGCAGTGCCCACCGCTACGAGCAGTACTTC. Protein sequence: CSAHRYEQYF.

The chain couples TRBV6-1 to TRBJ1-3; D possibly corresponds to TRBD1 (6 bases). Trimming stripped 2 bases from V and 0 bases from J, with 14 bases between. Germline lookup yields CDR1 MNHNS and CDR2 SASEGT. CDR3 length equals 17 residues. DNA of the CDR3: TGTGCCAGCAGTGAACATACGGGGGCCGTCTCTGGAAACACCATATATTTT. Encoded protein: CASSEHTGAVSGNTIYF.

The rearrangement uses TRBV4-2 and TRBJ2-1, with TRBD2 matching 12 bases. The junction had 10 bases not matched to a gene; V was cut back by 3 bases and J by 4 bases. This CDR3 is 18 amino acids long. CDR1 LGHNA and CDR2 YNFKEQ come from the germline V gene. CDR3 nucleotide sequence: TGTGCCAGCAGCCAGTTACTAGCGGGAGGTAGCTCGTACAATGAGCAGTTCTTC. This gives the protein CASSQLLAGGSSYNEQFF.

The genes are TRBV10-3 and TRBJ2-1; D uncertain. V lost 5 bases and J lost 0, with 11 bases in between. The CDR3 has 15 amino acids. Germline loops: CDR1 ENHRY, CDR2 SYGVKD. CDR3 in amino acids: CAISLDGGSYNEQFF. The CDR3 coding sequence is TGTGCCATCAGTCTAGACGGCGGCTCCTACAATGAGCAGTTCTTC.

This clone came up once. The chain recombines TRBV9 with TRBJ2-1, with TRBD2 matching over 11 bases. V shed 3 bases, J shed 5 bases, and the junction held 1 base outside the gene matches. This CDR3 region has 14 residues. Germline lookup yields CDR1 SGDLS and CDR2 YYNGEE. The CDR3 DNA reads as TGTGCCAGCAGCGCGACTAGCGGGAACAATGAGCAGTTCTTC. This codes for CASSATSGNNEQFF.

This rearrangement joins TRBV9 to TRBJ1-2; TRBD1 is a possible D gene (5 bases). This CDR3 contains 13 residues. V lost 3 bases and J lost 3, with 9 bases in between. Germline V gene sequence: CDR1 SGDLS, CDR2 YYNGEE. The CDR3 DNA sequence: TGTGCCAGCAGCGGACGGGACCACTATGGCTACACCTTC. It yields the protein CASSGRDHYGYTF.

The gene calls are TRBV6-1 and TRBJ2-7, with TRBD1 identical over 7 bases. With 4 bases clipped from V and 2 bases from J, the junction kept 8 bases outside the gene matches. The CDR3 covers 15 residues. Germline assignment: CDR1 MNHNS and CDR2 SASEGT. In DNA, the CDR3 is TGTGCCAGCAGTGGAGACAGGGTTGACCCCTACGAGCAGTACTTC. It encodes CASSGDRVDPYEQYF.

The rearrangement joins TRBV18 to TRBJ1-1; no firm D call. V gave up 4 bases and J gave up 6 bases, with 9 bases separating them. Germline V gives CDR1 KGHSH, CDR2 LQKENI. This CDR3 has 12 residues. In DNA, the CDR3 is TGTGCCAGCTCACTACAGCCCCCTGAAGCTTTCTTT. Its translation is CASSLQPPEAFF.

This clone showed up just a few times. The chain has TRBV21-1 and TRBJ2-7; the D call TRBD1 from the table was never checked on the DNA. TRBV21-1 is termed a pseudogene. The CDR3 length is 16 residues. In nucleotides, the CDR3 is TGTGCCAGCTGTATCGTCGGGCCCCAGGGCTCCTACGAGCAGTACTTC. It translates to CASCIVGPQGSYEQYF.

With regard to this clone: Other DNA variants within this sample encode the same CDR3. The CDR3 DNA reads as TGCGCCAGCTCCCGGGACACTAACTATGGCTACACCTTC. As protein: CASSRDTNYGYTF. V and J are TRBV10-1 and TRBJ1-2; D might be TRBD1 (6 bases). There are 13 residues in the CDR3. Germline V lookup: CDR1 WNHNN, CDR2 SYGVQD (reference sequence). V was clipped by 8 bases and J by 0 bases, with 10 bases between them.

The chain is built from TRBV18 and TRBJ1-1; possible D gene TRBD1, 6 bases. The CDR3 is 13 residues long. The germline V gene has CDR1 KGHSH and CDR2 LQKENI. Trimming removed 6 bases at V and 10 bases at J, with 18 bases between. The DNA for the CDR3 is TGTGCCAGCTCGTCATCTTACAGGGAGGGAGCTTTCTTT. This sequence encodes CASSSSYREGAFF.

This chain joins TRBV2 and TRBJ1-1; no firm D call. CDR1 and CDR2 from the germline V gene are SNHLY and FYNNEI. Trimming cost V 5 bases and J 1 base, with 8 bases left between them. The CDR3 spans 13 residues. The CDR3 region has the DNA TGTGCCAGCAGTCCCCGATGGAACACTGAAGCTTTCTTT. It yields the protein CASSPRWNTEAFF.